One sample yielded the 8 T cell receptor beta chains listed below, sequenced in a study of cytotoxic CD8 clonotypes in ibrutinib-treated CLL. Using immunoSEQ multiplex PCR, the repertoire was profiled, and TCRdb retains in-frame clones only, with some absent. Among 30,000 to 50,000 clones listed, 65% to 70% were seen once. The sample was PBMCs, taken at disease progression, from a patient treated with ibrutinib. The source is a human donor with chronic lymphocytic leukemia.

The chain combines TRBV28 with TRBJ2-7; 9 nucleotides match TRBD2. Germline V gives CDR1 MDHEN, CDR2 SYDVKM. The CDR3 consists of 11 residues. J gave up 7 bases and V 11 bases, and 6 bases lay outside the gene matches. CDR3 in DNA: TGTGCCGGCGGGAGGGATAGGGAGCAGTACTTC. Translation: CAGGRDREQYF.

The chain couples TRBV25-1 to TRBJ2-3; possibly TRBD1 or TRBD2 for D (5 bases each). The CDR3 consists of 15 residues. Per germline, CDR1 MGHDK and CDR2 SYGVNS. Trimming took 1 base from V and 3 from J, leaving 11 bases between them. The CDR3 DNA reads as TGTGCCAGCAGTGAATGGAGCGGACAAACAGATACGCAGTATTTT. Its protein product is CASSEWSGQTDTQYF.

This clone has just a few counts. The chain links TRBV7-8 to TRBJ2-1, with 7 bases lining up with TRBD2. Germline V gene sequence: CDR1 SGHVS, CDR2 FQNEAQ. The CDR3 sequence is 15 residues long. J was trimmed by 7 bases and V by 4 bases; bases with no gene match: 10. In nucleotides, the CDR3 is TGTGCCAGCAGCTGGGCGGGAGCGTCCCCGAATGAGCAGTTCTTC. Its translation is CASSWAGASPNEQFF.

This chain links TRBV6-6 with TRBJ2-7, with 8 bases identical to TRBD1. Germline CDR1 is MNHNY and CDR2 is SVGAGI (reference sequence). V trimming: 7 bases; J trimming: 5 bases; junction bases outside the gene matches: 16. CDR3 length: 16 residues. CDR3 in amino acids: CASKSAGAGGFDEQYF. CDR3 coding DNA: TGTGCCAGCAAGAGTGCCGGGGCAGGGGGCTTCGACGAGCAGTACTTC.

The chain carries TRBV21-1 and TRBJ2-7; the D call TRBD1 from the table was never checked on the DNA. TRBV21-1 is termed a pseudogene. This CDR3 is 14 amino acids long. The CDR3 loop is CASWRTGPFYEQYF. For the CDR3, the DNA is TGTGCCAGCTGGCGGACAGGGCCTTTTTACGAGCAGTACTTC.

V and J are TRBV6-5 and TRBJ1-2; 7 bases fit TRBD1. Germline CDR1 and CDR2: MNHEY and SVGAGI. The V and J ends lost 6 bases and 4 bases, in that order; junction bases with no gene match: 2. There are 12 residues in the CDR3. In DNA, the CDR3 is TGTGCCAGCAGGAGGGGGCCCTATGGCTACACCTTC. Its protein product is CASRRGPYGYTF.

This clone was seen more than once but under ten times. The chain couples TRBV15 to TRBJ1-5, with D possibly being TRBD1 (6 bases). The CDR3 has 16 residues. Between the trimmed V and J ends, which lost 5 bases and 6 bases, there was a span of 20 bases. The germline V gene has CDR1 LNHNV and CDR2 YYDKDF (reference sequence). The CDR3 protein is CATSVLPGDQGQPQHF. The CDR3 coding sequence is TGTGCCACCAGCGTCCTCCCAGGGGATCAGGGTCAGCCCCAGCATTTT.

This rearrangement joins TRBV11-3 to TRBJ2-5; 14 bases map to TRBD2. With V trimmed by 1 base and J by 3 bases, 7 bases remained unmatched. This CDR3 is built from 18 residues. Germline V gene data show CDR1 as SGHNT and CDR2 as YENEEA. The CDR3 DNA follows: TGTGCCAGCAGCTTAGTGACTAGCGGGAGGGCCCTGAAAGAGACCCAGTACTTC. Residues: CASSLVTSGRALKETQYF.